These 13 T cell receptor beta chains originate from one sample sequenced in a study of radiotherapy plus CTLA-4 blockade in lung cancer. The repertoire was sequenced with immunoSEQ multiplex PCR; TCRdb's copy has only in-frame clones and lacks some. The data contain tens of thousands of clones, about four fifths of them singletons. Sequencing used peripheral blood, obtained from a patient treated with radiotherapy plus ipilimumab. The receptor set was obtained from a human donor with non-small cell lung cancer who had a partial response to radiotherapy plus ipilimumab. Some clones in this sample may be carry-over from other donors' samples.

The V gene is TRBV6-6, the J gene TRBJ1-5; the match to TRBD1 covers 7 bases. V shed 8 bases, J shed 1 base, and the junction held 11 bases outside the gene matches. There are 16 residues in the CDR3. Germline V gives CDR1 MNHNY, CDR2 SVGAGI (reference sequence). CDR3 residues: CASQGLGGESNQPQHF. CDR3 sequence (DNA): TGTGCCAGCCAAGGATTAGGGGGCGAGAGCAATCAGCCCCAGCATTTT.

The chain employs TRBV5-5 and TRBJ1-1; a possible D gene is TRBD1 (6 bases). The CDR3 extends over 16 amino acids. Germline V lookup: CDR1 SGHKS, CDR2 YYEKEE (reference sequence). The V end lost 4 bases, the J end lost 2 bases, and 18 bases lay between the germline ends. CDR3 sequence: CASSPSFGGLNTEAFF. The DNA for the CDR3 is TGTGCCAGCAGCCCAAGTTTCGGGGGGCTAAACACTGAAGCTTTCTTT.

This chain joins TRBV4-2 and TRBJ1-1; D remains ambiguous. The V gene lost 0 bases and the J gene lost 1 base, with 6 bases spanning the gap. This CDR3 spans 14 amino acids. The V gene's germline CDR1 is LGHNA and CDR2 YNFKEQ. CDR3 nucleotides: TGTGCCAGCAGCCAAGATCGGGGGAACACTGAAGCTTTCTTT. It is translated as CASSQDRGNTEAFF.

This chain links TRBV13 with TRBJ2-1; the match to TRBD2 covers 12 bases. The CDR3 totals 16 residues. Per the germline V gene, CDR1 is PRHDT and CDR2 is FYEKMQ (reference sequence). Trimming removed 5 bases from V and 7 bases from J; junction bases left unmatched: 9. The CDR3 is CASSQLAGGGKNEQFF. As DNA, the CDR3 is TGTGCCAGCAGCCAACTAGCGGGGGGTGGTAAGAATGAGCAGTTCTTC.

V usage is TRBV5-1 and J usage is TRBJ2-3; D might be TRBD1 (8 bases). Per the germline V gene, CDR1 is SGHRS and CDR2 is YFSETQ. With 4 bases removed from V and 2 bases from J, the gap between germline ends came to 17 bases. This CDR3 has 16 amino acids. Written as DNA, the CDR3 is TGCGCCAGCAGCAGGCGACAGGGGAGGGACACAGATACGCAGTATTTT. Translation gives CASSRRQGRDTDTQYF.

The chain links TRBV10-3 to TRBJ2-7; TRBD2 aligns across 8 bases. J was trimmed by 3 bases and V by 7 bases; bases with no gene match: 11. CDR1 ENHRY and CDR2 SYGVKD come from the germline V gene. The CDR3 is 15 amino acids. CDR3 sequence: CAIKPGLADDYEQYF. CDR3 coding DNA: TGTGCCATCAAACCTGGACTAGCTGACGACTACGAGCAGTACTTC.

The DNA of the CDR3 is TGCGCCAGCAGCCAAACGTTCCGGAGCACTGAAGCTTTCTTT. Its translation: CASSQTFRSTEAFF. The genes are TRBV4-1 and TRBJ1-1, with D uncertain. The CDR3 is made up of 14 amino acids. Germline V lookup: CDR1 MGHRA, CDR2 YSYEKL. V was cut by 2 bases and J by 4 bases, with 11 bases left in between.

V is TRBV9 and J is TRBJ2-2, with 14 bases identical to TRBD2. This CDR3 has 17 residues. Trimming cost V 4 bases and J 4 bases; bases outside gene matches: 6. Germline lookup yields CDR1 SGDLS and CDR2 YYNGEE. The CDR3 protein is CASSTRLAGGITGELFF. The DNA of the CDR3 is TGTGCCAGCAGCACCCGACTAGCGGGGGGGATCACCGGGGAGCTGTTTTTT.

This clone appeared once. The rearrangement joins TRBV6-5 to TRBJ2-7; 7 nucleotides agree with TRBD1. This CDR3 comprises 16 residues. Germline loops: CDR1 MNHEY, CDR2 SVGAGI. The junction had 16 bases not matched to a gene; V was cut back by 6 bases and J by 5 bases. The CDR3 coding sequence is TGTGCCAGCAGCTACCTCGGTGGGACAGCCGTTCACGAGCAGTACTTC. Its translation: CASSYLGGTAVHEQYF.

As for this clone: An end of the junction does not agree with germline; a read error may underlie this. V is TRBV9 and J is TRBJ1-2; the D is unclear. Germline-derived CDR1 and CDR2 are SGDLS and YYNGEE. CDR3 length equals 13 residues. As DNA, the CDR3 is TGTGCCAGCAGCGTAGGCCCCGGGAGGGATTCTTCCTTC. It specifies CASSVGPGRDSSF.

CDR3 sequence: CASSQGRGGSGNTIYF. The CDR3 region has the DNA TGTGCCAGCAGCCAAGGCCGAGGAGGCTCTGGAAACACCATATATTTT. This chain links TRBV4-2 with TRBJ1-3; D call uncertain. This CDR3 is 16 amino acids long. CDR1 and CDR2 (germline): LGHNA, YNFKEQ. Trimming took off 1 base at V and 0 bases at J, with 10 bases between the two ends.

This clone was seen more than once but under ten times. The V gene is TRBV5-6, the J gene TRBJ2-2, with D unclear. Germline-derived CDR1 and CDR2 are SGHDT and YYEEEE. V lost 0 bases and J lost 3, with 6 bases in between. The CDR3 loop spans 14 amino acids. CDR3 amino acids: CASSLGRDTGELFF. DNA for the CDR3: TGTGCCAGCAGCTTGGGACGGGACACCGGGGAGCTGTTTTTT.

J is TRBJ2-2 and V is TRBV7-9, with TRBD1 matching over 10 bases. From germline, CDR1 is SEHNR and CDR2 FQNEAQ (reference sequence). The CDR3 is made up of 16 amino acids. The junction had 9 bases not matched to a gene; V was cut back by 4 bases and J by 7 bases. DNA for the CDR3: TGTGCCAGCAGCTCGAGACAGGGGGCGCGGGACGGGGAGCTGTTTTTT. Translation: CASSSRQGARDGELFF.